This TCR beta chain was profiled in a study of early T cells in non-severe SARS-CoV-2 infection. Germline CDR1 and CDR2: MDHEN and SYDVKM. V lost 0 bases, J lost 0 bases, and 4 bases lay in between. The CDR3 has 14 residues. TCRdb re-analysed the 5' RACE reads in MiXCR, keeping a single row per CDR3 protein. The sample consists of tens of thousands of distinct CDR3 sequences, around 12% of them appearing once. V is TRBV28 and J is TRBJ2-3; D is undetermined. Sequencing was performed on whole blood, taken at baseline. This TCR derives from an adult who was a healthcare worker with PCR-confirmed SARS-CoV-2 infection or an uninfected control (not recorded which). The DNA of the CDR3 is TGTGCCAGCAGTTTATGGCCAAGCACAGATACGCAGTATTTT. Residues: CASSLWPSTDTQYF. The full variable domain, its missing parts supplied by reference TRBV28 and TRBJ2-3, is DVKVTQSSRYLVKRTGEKVFLECVQDMDHENMFWYRQDPGLGLRLIYFSYDVKMKEKGDIPEGYSVSREKKERFSLILESASTNQTSMYLCASSLWPSTDTQYFGPGTRLTVL.